This T cell receptor (beta chain) was identified in a study of blood T cell repertoires in COVID-19. Study-wide context: Samples of COVID-19 (acute and convalescent) were obtained from the United States, Italy and Spain. The analysed material was cDNA or gDNA that came from T cells, B-cell-depleted T cells, or PBMCs.

Enrollees, about 18 to 95 years old, lived in approximately 25 US areas. Recovered Cohort 3 donors showed two negative PCRs, clearance, or symptom resolution. This CDR3 spans 13 amino acids. Deletions cut 2 bases from V and 8 bases from J, with 14 bases between. CDR1 GTSNPN and CDR2 SVGIG come from the germline V gene (reference sequence). Here immunoSEQ multiplex PCR was the method, and the copy in TCRdb shows in-frame clones only, minus some. Among around 300,000 clones listed, 88% were seen once. The sample taken for sequencing was PBMCs or T cells enriched from blood (not recorded which). The chain links TRBV30 to TRBJ2-3; D not resolved. The TCR sequence derives from a man in his thirties or forties who had recovered from COVID-19. The CDR3 protein is CAWSYSHVGTQYF. The DNA of the CDR3 is TGTGCCTGGAGTTACAGCCACGTAGGTACGCAGTATTTT.